The rows below give T cell receptor beta chains drawn from one sample of a study of T cells in Graves' hyperthyroidism and ophthalmopathy. MiXCR, applied by TCRdb to the multiplex PCR reads, yields one record per CDR3 protein. The sample contains hundreds of thousands of distinct CDR3 sequences, less than 25% of which appear only once. Sample: blood. Receptors were obtained from a man aged 30-40 years with Graves' ophthalmopathy. The CDR3 runs from the conserved cysteine through the conserved F or W. D genes are given only for firm matches. Only part of the rows carry a size: once, few, many, or a class if the clone is expanded.

abundance	d_gene	len	v_gene	j_gene	CDR3aa	CDR3nt
many	TRBD2	15	TRBV6-2/TRBV6-3	TRBJ2-3	CASSSSGRRTDTQYF	TGTGCCAGCAGCTCTAGCGGGAGAAGGACAGATACGCAGTATTTT
few	TRBD2	14	TRBV20-1	TRBJ2-7	CSAPRLAGYYEQYF	TGCAGTGCTCCGCGACTAGCCGGGTACTACGAGCAGTACTTC
.	TRBD2	13	TRBV30	TRBJ2-3	CAWSRGGLDTQYF	TGTGCCTGGAGTCGGGGGGGCCTAGATACGCAGTATTTT
.	.	15	TRBV2	TRBJ2-1	CASSEKAGYFNEQFF	TGTGCCAGCAGTGAAAAGGCGGGATACTTCAATGAGCAGTTCTTC
few	TRBD1	14	TRBV18	TRBJ2-1	CASSQGQGMNEQFF	TGTGCCAGCTCACAAGGACAGGGTATGAATGAGCAGTTCTTC
.	.	14	TRBV12-3/TRBV12-4	TRBJ2-7	CASSSEWGTYEQYF	TGTGCCAGCAGTAGTGAGTGGGGAACGTACGAGCAGTACTTC
many	TRBD1	14	TRBV7-3	TRBJ2-2	CASSTTGVPGELFF	TGTGCCAGCAGCACCACAGGGGTTCCCGGGGAGCTGTTTTTT
.	.	16	TRBV5-1	TRBJ1-4	CASSSGSGGGNEKLFF	TGCGCCAGCAGCTCCGGGTCTGGAGGCGGTAATGAAAAACTGTTTTTT
few	.	12	TRBV12-3/TRBV12-4	TRBJ1-4	CASSLFAEKLFF	TGTGCCAGCAGTTTATTCGCGGAAAAACTGTTTTTT
few	TRBD1	16	TRBV27	TRBJ1-2	CASSPQISRTGYGYTF	TGTGCCAGCAGCCCCCAGATCAGCCGGACAGGATATGGCTACACCTTC
.	.	15	TRBV14	TRBJ2-1	CASSQGMSSYNEQFF	TGTGCCAGCAGCCAGGGGATGAGCTCCTACAATGAGCAGTTCTTC
many	TRBD1	16	TRBV5-1	TRBJ2-3	CASSLVGTGSTDTQYF	TGCGCCAGCAGCTTGGTCGGGACAGGGAGCACAGATACGCAGTATTTT
few	.	15	TRBV27	TRBJ2-7	CASSLRQFGSYEQYF	TGTGCCAGCAGTCTACGACAGTTTGGCTCCTACGAGCAGTACTTC
few	TRBD1	16	TRBV28	TRBJ2-4	CASSLQGAGAKNIQYF	TGTGCCAGCAGTTTGCAGGGGGCTGGGGCCAAAAACATTCAGTACTTC
.	.	16	TRBV7-9	TRBJ2-1	CASSLVPGVMYNEQFF	TGTGCCAGCAGCTTAGTCCCGGGAGTCATGTACAATGAGCAGTTCTTC
.	TRBD1	19	TRBV12-3/TRBV12-4	TRBJ2-5	CASSLILGQGDLYQETQYF	TGTGCCAGCAGTTTAATCCTTGGACAGGGGGATCTGTACCAAGAGACCCAGTACTTC
many	.	16	TRBV11-2	TRBJ2-3	CASSLGGHRFTDTQYF	TGTGCCAGCAGCTTAGGGGGACATCGATTCACAGATACGCAGTATTTT
.	.	15	TRBV12-3/TRBV12-4	TRBJ2-1	CASSLKRVLNDEQFF	TGTGCCAGCAGTTTGAAGCGGGTCCTCAATGATGAGCAGTTCTTC
.	.	12	TRBV7-9	TRBJ1-2	CASSFTGKGYTF	TGTGCCAGCAGCTTTACGGGGAAGGGCTACACCTTC
.	.	14	TRBV7-6	TRBJ2-3	CASSHRLGSDTQYF	TGTGCCAGCAGCCATCGACTAGGGTCAGATACGCAGTATTTT
.	TRBD2	15	TRBV28	TRBJ2-7	CASRPRLAGAQEQYF	TGTGCCAGCAGACCAAGACTAGCGGGAGCGCAAGAGCAGTACTTC
few	.	15	TRBV7-2	TRBJ2-1	CASSLTGDSYNEQFF	TGTGCCAGCAGTCTTACTGGAGATTCCTACAATGAGCAGTTCTTC
.	TRBD1	16	TRBV10-1	TRBJ2-5	CASGQGQGTEQETQYF	TGCGCCAGCGGCCAAGGACAGGGGACCGAACAAGAGACCCAGTACTTC
.	.	12	TRBV20-1	TRBJ1-5	CSVRRSNQPQHF	TGCAGTGTTCGGAGGAGCAATCAGCCCCAGCATTTT
many	.	16	TRBV28	TRBJ2-1	CASTPDGRGHYNEQFF	TGTGCCAGCACCCCCGATGGGCGGGGCCACTACAATGAGCAGTTCTTC
few	.	16	TRBV7-6	TRBJ2-5	CASSPKRTAYKETQYF	TGTGCCAGCAGCCCTAAAAGGACAGCGTATAAAGAGACCCAGTACTTC
.	.	14	TRBV12-3/TRBV12-4	TRBJ1-1	CASSLGWRATEAFF	TGTGCCAGCAGTTTGGGGTGGAGGGCCACTGAAGCTTTCTTT
few	.	14	TRBV7-3	TRBJ2-3	CASSRNRGSDTQYF	TGTGCCAGCAGCCGCAACCGGGGCTCCGATACGCAGTATTTT
many	TRBD1	15	TRBV28	TRBJ1-5	CASSLDRGRNQPQHF	TGTGCCAGCAGCCTCGACAGGGGGCGGAATCAGCCCCAGCATTTT
few	TRBD2	16	TRBV3-1	TRBJ2-5	CASSPGLAGGPIPLYF	TGTGCCAGCAGCCCGGGACTAGCGGGAGGGCCAATCCCTCTGTACTTC
few	.	17	TRBV6-1	TRBJ2-3	CASSEGAGTHSTDTQYF	TGTGCCAGCAGTGAAGGTGCCGGGACACATAGCACAGATACGCAGTATTTT
.	TRBD2	13	TRBV27	TRBJ2-3	CASSLFSGDTQYF	TGTGCCAGCAGTTTATTTAGCGGGGATACGCAGTATTTT
.	.	16	TRBV6-1	TRBJ2-6	CASRRTAYSGANVLTF	TGTGCCAGCAGGCGGACAGCTTACTCTGGGGCCAACGTCCTGACTTTC
few	.	13	TRBV10-3	TRBJ2-2	CAISEARTGELFF	TGTGCCATCAGTGAAGCGAGGACCGGGGAGCTGTTTTTT
few	.	15	TRBV28	TRBJ2-1	CASTSGTLLYNEQFF	TGTGCCAGCACTTCCGGGACTTTACTTTACAATGAGCAGTTCTTC
many	TRBD2	17	TRBV27	TRBJ2-4	CASSLGLAEGAKNIQYF	TGTGCCAGCAGTTTAGGGCTAGCGGAGGGGGCCAAAAACATTCAGTACTTC
.	TRBD2	14	TRBV10-2	TRBJ2-1	CASSEVSGANEQFF	TGCGCCAGCAGTGAGGTTAGCGGGGCCAATGAGCAGTTCTTC
.	TRBD2	16	TRBV7-6	TRBJ2-5	CASSPLGLATKETQYF	TGTGCCAGCAGCCCGTTGGGACTAGCGACCAAAGAGACCCAGTACTTC
many	.	14	TRBV28	TRBJ2-7	CASSLAGQPHEQYF	TGTGCCAGCAGTTTAGCTGGTCAGCCCCACGAGCAGTACTTC
many	.	16	TRBV5-1	TRBJ2-7	CASSLVPGEVSYEQYF	TGCGCCAGCAGCTTGGTTCCAGGGGAGGTCTCCTACGAGCAGTACTTC
few	.	16	TRBV4-3	TRBJ2-1	CASSQELARAYNEQFF	TGCGCCAGCAGCCAAGAACTAGCTAGGGCATACAATGAGCAGTTCTTC
few	.	13	TRBV19	TRBJ2-7	CASSRDLDGEQYF	TGTGCCAGTAGTCGGGACCTAGACGGAGAGCAGTACTTC
many	.	15	TRBV20-1	TRBJ2-2	CSARAGRENTGELFF	TGCAGTGCTAGGGCGGGCCGAGAGAACACCGGGGAGCTGTTTTTT
many	.	16	TRBV7-8	TRBJ2-6	CASSAGHNSGANVLTF	TGTGCCAGCAGCGCGGGACACAACTCTGGGGCCAACGTCCTGACTTTC
.	.	14	TRBV29-1	TRBJ2-2	CSVEGGRRTGELFF	TGCAGCGTTGAAGGGGGGCGTAGGACCGGGGAGCTGTTTTTT
many	.	13	TRBV7-2	TRBJ1-6	CASSLRRGSPLHF	TGTGCCAGCAGCTTACGACGGGGGTCACCCCTCCACTTT
once	TRBD1	14	TRBV7-4	TRBJ1-2	CASSLQDRGRGYTF	TGTGCCAGCAGTTTGCAGGACAGGGGCCGTGGCTACACCTTC
many	TRBD1	16	TRBV28	TRBJ1-2	CASSLGQRIYNYGYTF	TGTGCCAGCAGTTTGGGACAGCGAATCTATAACTATGGCTACACCTTC
many	.	14	TRBV20-1	TRBJ2-7	CSASGDVSSYEQYF	TGCAGTGCTAGTGGGGACGTTAGCTCCTACGAGCAGTACTTC
few	.	15	TRBV7-9	TRBJ1-1	CASSLEGVMNTEAFF	TGTGCCAGCAGCCTAGAGGGCGTTATGAACACTGAAGCTTTCTTT
.	TRBD2	14	TRBV10-3	TRBJ2-1	CAISEGLADYEQFF	TGTGCCATCAGTGAGGGACTAGCGGACTATGAGCAGTTCTTC